These 26 T cell receptor beta chains were sequenced from one sample in a study of graft-versus-host responses after intestinal transplantation. Only in-frame clones appear in the TCRdb table, and some are missing; sequencing was by immunoSEQ multiplex PCR. The sample has 100,000 or so clones, approximately 84% seen once. These receptors lack a known antigen. This material consisted of unstimulated CD4+ T cells sorted from spleen or lymph node cells, taken before transplant. The origin of the receptors is a human donor who was the organ donor for an intestinal transplant.

V gene TRBV27 combines with J gene TRBJ1-4, with D unresolved. Germline assignment: CDR1 MNHEY and CDR2 SMNVEV (reference sequence). There are 16 residues in the CDR3. V was cut by 0 bases and J by 10 bases, with 18 bases left in between. DNA of the CDR3: TGTGCCAGCAGTTTATCGCCTCGAGGCCCGTCGAGAAAACTGTTTTTT. This gives the protein CASSLSPRGPSRKLFF.

The chain has TRBV2 and TRBJ1-5; no clear D gene. V lost 10 bases and J lost 4, with 14 bases in between. The V gene's germline CDR1 is SNHLY and CDR2 FYNNEI. This CDR3 has 13 residues. CDR3 amino acids: CATQLRVNQPQHF. The CDR3 DNA reads TGTGCCACCCAGCTCCGGGTAAATCAGCCCCAGCATTTT.

The chain links TRBV5-4 to TRBJ2-3, with 15 bases that match TRBD2. Germline values: CDR1 SGHNT, CDR2 YYREEE (reference sequence). Trimming took 4 bases from V and 2 from J; bases not matched to a gene: 5. This CDR3 has 17 residues. CDR3 sequence: CASSVGLAGGFTDTQYF. The CDR3 DNA sequence: TGTGCCAGCAGCGTGGGACTAGCGGGGGGATTCACAGATACGCAGTATTTT. The full variable domain, completed using reference TRBV5-4 and TRBJ2-3, is ETGVTQSPTHLIKTRGQQVTLRCSSQSGHNTVSWYQQALGQGPQFIFQYYREEENGRGNFPPRFSGLQFPNYSSELNVNALELDDSALYLCASSVGLAGGFTDTQYFGPGTRLTVL.

On this clone itself: This sample includes further DNA sequences coding for the same CDR3. V is TRBV20-1 and J is TRBJ2-3; D uncertain. Trimming took 6 bases from V and 0 from J, leaving 1 base between them. The CDR3 has 10 residues. Germline V CDR1 and CDR2: DFQATT, SNEGSKA (reference sequence). The CDR3 DNA reads TGCAGTGCCAGCACAGATACGCAGTATTTT. This codes for CSASTDTQYF.

The chain carries TRBV29-1 and TRBJ2-2, with 13 bases that match TRBD2. V lost 6 bases, J lost 0 bases, and 1 base stayed unmatched. This CDR3 spans 15 amino acids. The V gene's germline CDR1 is SQVTM and CDR2 ANQGSEA. CDR3 bases: TGCAGCGTCGGGACTAGCGGGGCGAACACCGGGGAGCTGTTTTTT. This codes for CSVGTSGANTGELFF.

This sequence joins TRBV7-9 and TRBJ1-6, with D maybe TRBD1 (5 bases). CDR3 size: 11 residues. Deletions cut 5 bases from V and 10 bases from J, with 6 bases between. Germline V CDR1 and CDR2: SEHNR, FQNEAQ (reference sequence). Here the CDR3 DNA reads TGTGCCAGCAGCCGGGGCTCACCCCTCCACTTT. It encodes CASSRGSPLHF.

The V gene is TRBV9, the J gene TRBJ2-3, with D possibly TRBD1 on 6 matching bases. The CDR3 is 17 amino acids. Trimming left V 0 bases short and J 4 bases short, with 18 bases between. Germline CDR1 is SGDLS and CDR2 is YYNGEE. Here the CDR3 DNA reads TGTGCCAGCAGCGTAGATCGCAGTGGGGGCCGTCCAGATACGCAGTATTTT. Translating it yields CASSVDRSGGRPDTQYF. Full variable domain (missing parts from reference TRBV9 and TRBJ2-3): DSGVTQTPKHLITATGQRVTLRCSPRSGDLSVYWYQQSLDQGLQFLIQYYNGEERAKGNILERFSAQQFPDLHSELNLSSLELGDSALYFCASSVDRSGGRPDTQYFGPGTRLTVL.

The genes are TRBV2 and TRBJ2-3; D is perhaps TRBD1 or TRBD2 (6 bases each). The V and J ends lost 2 bases and 3 bases respectively, with 12 bases between them. Germline loops: CDR1 SNHLY, CDR2 FYNNEI. There are 15 residues in the CDR3. The CDR3 DNA is TGTGCCAGCAGTGAATATCCGGGGGCAACAGATACGCAGTATTTT. Its protein is CASSEYPGATDTQYF. Full variable domain (missing parts from reference TRBV2 and TRBJ2-3): EPEVTQTPSHQVTQMGQEVILRCVPISNHLYFYWYRQILGQKVEFLVSFYNNEISEKSEIFDDQFSVERPDGSNFTLKIRSTKLEDSAMYFCASSEYPGATDTQYFGPGTRLTVL.

The chain recombines TRBV6-6 with TRBJ1-2; perhaps TRBD1 as D (5 bases). The V and J ends lost 2 bases and 7 bases respectively, with 14 bases between them. CDR3 length: 14 residues. Per germline, CDR1 MNHNY and CDR2 SVGAGI (reference sequence). The CDR3 nucleotides read TGTGCCAGCAGTTACAGTCAGGGCGCGGGTGGCTACACCTTC. Encoded protein: CASSYSQGAGGYTF.

This clone was counted a single time. V and J are TRBV28 and TRBJ2-7; D may match TRBD1 or TRBD2 (7 bases each). CDR1 MDHEN and CDR2 SYDVKM come from the germline V gene. V was clipped by 5 bases and J by 1 base, with 15 bases between them. This CDR3 comprises 15 residues. CDR3 nucleotides: TGTGCCAGCAGTAATCAGGGGGAGGGTTCCTACGAGCAGTACTTC. Translating it yields CASSNQGEGSYEQYF.

The chain has TRBV6-5 and TRBJ1-5; TRBD1 matches 9 bases. The trim removed 3 bases at V and 7 bases at J, leaving 4 bases unmatched. Germline V lookup: CDR1 MNHEY, CDR2 SVGAGI. The CDR3 runs to 14 residues. The CDR3 is CASSYRTGAQPQHF. CDR3 nucleotide sequence: TGTGCCAGCAGTTATAGGACAGGGGCGCAGCCCCAGCATTTT.

This clone was recorded only once. The gene calls are TRBV7-9 and TRBJ1-5; 11 bases fit TRBD1. J lost 1 base, V lost 5 bases, and 7 bases had no gene match. The germline V gene encodes CDR1 SEHNR and CDR2 FQNEAQ (reference sequence). The CDR3 contains 17 residues. CDR3 sequence (DNA): TGTGCCAGCAGCGGTGGGACAGGGGGTAGGAGCAATCAGCCCCAGCATTTT. Its translation is CASSGGTGGRSNQPQHF.

The chain joins TRBV30 to TRBJ2-3; no reliable D call. The CDR3 consists of 15 residues. V lost 0 bases and J lost 0, with 10 bases in between. Germline-derived CDR1 and CDR2 are GTSNPN and SVGIG (reference sequence). CDR3 residues: CAWSVPSSSTDTQYF. The CDR3 region has the DNA TGTGCCTGGAGTGTACCGAGCTCTAGCACAGATACGCAGTATTTT.

The rearrangement joins TRBV2 to TRBJ1-2; 7 bases are shared with TRBD1. CDR1 SNHLY and CDR2 FYNNEI come from the germline V gene. The CDR3 spans 13 residues. Trimming took 9 bases from V and 4 from J; bases not matched to a gene: 8. The CDR3 spells CARQTDRTYGYTF. Written as DNA, the CDR3 is TGTGCCAGGCAAACGGACAGGACCTATGGCTACACCTTC.

The chain carries TRBV7-3 and TRBJ2-2; no definite D call. The CDR3 runs to 13 residues. Germline lookup yields CDR1 SGHTA and CDR2 FQGTGA. V lost 1 base to trimming and J lost 4 bases, with 4 bases between them. The CDR3 coding sequence is TGTGCCAGCAGCTTAAGGAGCACCGGGGAGCTGTTTTTT. Amino acids: CASSLRSTGELFF. The full variable domain, completed using reference TRBV7-3 and TRBJ2-2, is GAGVSQTPSNKVTEKGKYVELRCDPISGHTALYWYRQSLGQGPEFLIYFQGTGAADDSGLPNDRFFAVRPEGSVSTLKIQRTERGDSAVYLCASSLRSTGELFFGEGSRLTVL.

This clone was detected a few times. Here the CDR3 reads CASSLGPGSGNTIYF. The CDR3 DNA reads as TGCGCCAGCAGCTTGGGTCCAGGGAGTGGAAACACCATATATTTT. The V and J genes are TRBV5-1 and TRBJ1-3; possible D gene TRBD1, 5 bases. The CDR3 is 15 residues long. Trimming removed 0 bases from V and 3 bases from J, with 10 bases in between. Germline CDR1 is SGHRS and CDR2 is YFSETQ.

The chain joins TRBV5-1 to TRBJ2-2, with D tentatively TRBD1 or TRBD2 (5 bases each). Trimming left V 2 bases short and J 3 bases short, with 14 bases between. Germline V gene data show CDR1 as SGHRS and CDR2 as YFSETQ. The CDR3 is made up of 16 amino acids. In DNA, the CDR3 is TGCGCCAGCAGCTTTATTCCTGGGGGTTACACCGGGGAGCTGTTTTTT. This gives the protein CASSFIPGGYTGELFF. The full variable domain, with the rest looked up from reference TRBV5-1 and TRBJ2-2, is KAGVTQTPRYLIKTRGQQVTLSCSPISGHRSVSWYQQTPGQGLQFLFEYFSETQRNKGNFPGRFSGRQFSNSRSEMNVSTLELGDSALYLCASSFIPGGYTGELFFGEGSRLTVL.

The chain couples TRBV5-1 to TRBJ1-3; TRBD1 agrees at 8 bases. V gave up 4 bases and J gave up 3 bases; unmatched junction bases: 9. The CDR3 runs 16 residues. Germline CDR1 and CDR2: SGHRS and YFSETQ. The CDR3 DNA reads TGCGCCAGCAGCCCCGAGCCGACAGGGGATGGAAACACCATATATTTT. It encodes CASSPEPTGDGNTIYF.

This clone was observed a single time. This chain uses TRBV2 with TRBJ1-2; D unresolved. Trimming took off 6 bases at V and 4 bases at J, with 18 bases between the two ends. Germline assignment: CDR1 SNHLY and CDR2 FYNNEI. This CDR3 region has 15 residues. CDR3 sequence (DNA): TGTGCCAGCAGGCTGAAAAGCACCGAATCCTATGGCTACACCTTC. Translating gives CASRLKSTESYGYTF.

The chain is built from TRBV4-1 and TRBJ2-5; 9 bases align to TRBD1. The DNA end is a closer match to TRBJ2-7, so the J assignment may be wrong. The CDR3 spans 15 residues. Germline values: CDR1 MGHRA, CDR2 YSYEKL. CDR3 in amino acids: CASSQDPDRGYEQYF. The DNA for the CDR3 is TGCGCCAGCAGCCAAGATCCGGACAGGGGCTACGAGCAGTACTTC.

The J gene is TRBJ2-1, the V gene TRBV10-3; possible D gene TRBD2, 6 bases. The V end lost 9 bases, the J end lost 4 bases, and 19 bases lay between the germline ends. CDR3 length: 15 residues. Germline assignment: CDR1 ENHRY and CDR2 SYGVKD. Here the CDR3 DNA reads TGTGCCATACAACGGGGACTCACCTCTTACAATGAGCAGTTCTTC. It codes for CAIQRGLTSYNEQFF.

Note on this clone: The junction departs from the called germline gene at one end, perhaps through a read error. The rearrangement links TRBV5-4 to TRBJ2-5; 8 nucleotides match TRBD1. This CDR3 region has 17 residues. Germline values: CDR1 SGHNT, CDR2 YYREEE (reference sequence). CDR3 bases: TGTGCCAGCAGCCCTGGGCAGGGGGCGGTTAACGTAGAGTCCCAGTACTTC. Protein: CASSPGQGAVNVESQYF.

The chain is built from TRBV5-4 and TRBJ1-6; D might be TRBD1 (5 bases). The V gene lost 0 bases and the J gene lost 0 bases, with 7 bases spanning the gap. CDR1 is SGHNT and CDR2 is YYREEE in the germline V gene (reference sequence). This CDR3 is built from 16 residues. CDR3 protein: CASSLGQRSYNSPLHF. DNA for the CDR3: TGTGCCAGCAGCTTGGGACAGCGCTCCTATAATTCACCCCTCCACTTT.

The V gene is TRBV4-1, the J gene TRBJ1-6; 9 bases agree with TRBD1. Trimming removed 4 bases from V and 5 bases from J; junction bases left unmatched: 0. The CDR3 runs 14 residues. Germline V gene data show CDR1 as MGHRA and CDR2 as YSYEKL. The CDR3 loop is CASSRDRDNSPLHF. The CDR3 nucleotides are TGCGCCAGCAGCCGGGACAGGGATAATTCACCCCTCCACTTT.

A few counts support this clone. The CDR3 sequence is CASSYLSGETQYF. In nucleotides, the CDR3 is TGTGCCAGCAGTTACCTCAGCGGGGAGACCCAGTACTTC. The chain is built from TRBV6-5 and TRBJ2-5, with a tentative D call TRBD2 (6 bases). The germline CDR1 and CDR2 sequences are MNHEY and SVGAGI. Between the trimmed V and J ends, which lost 2 bases and 5 bases, there was a span of 9 bases. CDR3 size: 13 residues.

The genes are TRBV25-1 and TRBJ2-3; D perhaps matches TRBD2 (5 bases). Trimming took 1 base from V and 4 from J, leaving 21 bases between them. Germline CDR1 and CDR2: MGHDK and SYGVNS. This CDR3 has 18 amino acids. CDR3 nucleotides: TGTGCCAGCAGTGAATTGGCCCCAGAGGGATGGGTACCAGATACGCAGTATTTT. It yields the protein CASSELAPEGWVPDTQYF.